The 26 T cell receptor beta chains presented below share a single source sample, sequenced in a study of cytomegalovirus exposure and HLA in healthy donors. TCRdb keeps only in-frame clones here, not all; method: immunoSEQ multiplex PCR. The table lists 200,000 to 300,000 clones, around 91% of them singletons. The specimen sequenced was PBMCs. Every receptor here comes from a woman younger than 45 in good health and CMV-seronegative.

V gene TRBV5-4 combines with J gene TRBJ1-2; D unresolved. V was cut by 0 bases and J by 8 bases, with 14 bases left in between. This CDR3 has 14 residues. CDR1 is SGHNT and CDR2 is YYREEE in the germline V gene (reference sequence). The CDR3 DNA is TGTGCCAGCAGCTTGGATTTCCCAGGACGGGGCTACACCTTC. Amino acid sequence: CASSLDFPGRGYTF.

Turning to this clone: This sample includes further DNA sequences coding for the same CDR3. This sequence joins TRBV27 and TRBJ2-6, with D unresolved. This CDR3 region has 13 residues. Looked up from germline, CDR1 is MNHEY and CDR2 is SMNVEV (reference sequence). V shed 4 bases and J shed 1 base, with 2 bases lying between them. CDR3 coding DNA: TGTGCCAGCAGTTATTCTGGGGCCAACGTCCTGACTTTC. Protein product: CASSYSGANVLTF.

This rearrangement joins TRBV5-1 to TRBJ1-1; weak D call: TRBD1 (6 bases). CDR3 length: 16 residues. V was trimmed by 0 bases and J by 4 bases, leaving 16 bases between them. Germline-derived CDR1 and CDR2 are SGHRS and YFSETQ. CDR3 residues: CASSLVFRGLGTEAFF. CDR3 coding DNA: TGCGCCAGCAGCTTGGTATTCAGGGGACTTGGCACTGAAGCTTTCTTT.

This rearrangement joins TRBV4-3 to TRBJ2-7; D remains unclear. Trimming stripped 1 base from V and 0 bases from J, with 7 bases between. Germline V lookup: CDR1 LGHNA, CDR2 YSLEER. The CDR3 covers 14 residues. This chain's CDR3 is CASSQAVSSYEQYF. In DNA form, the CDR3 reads TGCGCCAGCAGCCAAGCGGTTAGCTCCTACGAGCAGTACTTC.

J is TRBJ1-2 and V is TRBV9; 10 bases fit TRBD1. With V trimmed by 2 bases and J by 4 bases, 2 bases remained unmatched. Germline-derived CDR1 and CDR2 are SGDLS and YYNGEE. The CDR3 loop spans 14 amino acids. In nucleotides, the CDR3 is TGTGCCAGCAGCGTTGGACAGGGGGTCTATGGCTACACCTTC. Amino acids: CASSVGQGVYGYTF.

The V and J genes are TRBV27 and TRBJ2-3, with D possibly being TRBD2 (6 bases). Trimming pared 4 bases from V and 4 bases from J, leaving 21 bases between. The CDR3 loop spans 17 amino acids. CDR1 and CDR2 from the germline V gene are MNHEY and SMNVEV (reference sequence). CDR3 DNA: TGTGCCAGCAGTTCTCAAGCACGGGGGTTAGGGGCAGATACGCAGTATTTT. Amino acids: CASSSQARGLGADTQYF.

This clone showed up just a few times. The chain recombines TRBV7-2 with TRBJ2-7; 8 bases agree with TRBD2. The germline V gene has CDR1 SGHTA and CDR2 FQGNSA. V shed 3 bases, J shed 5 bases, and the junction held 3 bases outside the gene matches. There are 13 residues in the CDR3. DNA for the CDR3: TGTGCCAGCAGCTTCGGGACTAGGGACGAGCAGTACTTC. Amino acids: CASSFGTRDEQYF.

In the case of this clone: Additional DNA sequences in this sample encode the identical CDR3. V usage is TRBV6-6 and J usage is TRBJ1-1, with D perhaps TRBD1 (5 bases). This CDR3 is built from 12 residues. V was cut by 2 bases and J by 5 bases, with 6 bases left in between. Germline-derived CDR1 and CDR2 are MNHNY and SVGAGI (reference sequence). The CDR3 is CASSYGGTEAFF. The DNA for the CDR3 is TGTGCCAGCAGTTACGGGGGGACTGAAGCTTTCTTT.

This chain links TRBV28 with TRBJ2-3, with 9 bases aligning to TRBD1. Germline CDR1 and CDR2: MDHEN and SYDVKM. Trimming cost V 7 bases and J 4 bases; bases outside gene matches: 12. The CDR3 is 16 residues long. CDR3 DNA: TGTGCCAGCAATCCTGGACAGGGGTCAGGAGCAGATACGCAGTATTTT. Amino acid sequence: CASNPGQGSGADTQYF.

The DNA of the CDR3 is TGTGCCAGCAGCTTAGAGGCTAGCGGATACGAGCAGTACTTC. Protein product: CASSLEASGYEQYF. This sequence joins TRBV7-2 and TRBJ2-7, with 7 bases fitting TRBD2. Germline V gene lookup returns CDR1 SGHTA and CDR2 FQGNSA. V was pared by 1 base and J by 4 bases, with 4 bases of the junction left unmatched. This CDR3 region has 14 residues.

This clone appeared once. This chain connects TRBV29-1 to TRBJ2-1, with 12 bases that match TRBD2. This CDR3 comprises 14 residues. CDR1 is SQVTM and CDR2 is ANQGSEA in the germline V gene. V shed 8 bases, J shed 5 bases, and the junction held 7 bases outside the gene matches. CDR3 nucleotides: TGCAGCCTTGGGGGACTAGCGGGTAACAATGAGCAGTTCTTC. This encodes CSLGGLAGNNEQFF.

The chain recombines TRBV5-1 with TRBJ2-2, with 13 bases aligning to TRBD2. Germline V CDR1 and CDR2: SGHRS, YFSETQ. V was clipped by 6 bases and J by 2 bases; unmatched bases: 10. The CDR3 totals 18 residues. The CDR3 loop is CASKSGLAGVANTGELFF. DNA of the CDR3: TGCGCCAGCAAGAGCGGACTAGCGGGAGTCGCTAACACCGGGGAGCTGTTTTTT. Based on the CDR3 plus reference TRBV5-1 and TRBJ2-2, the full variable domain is KAGVTQTPRYLIKTRGQQVTLSCSPISGHRSVSWYQQTPGQGLQFLFEYFSETQRNKGNFPGRFSGRQFSNSRSEMNVSTLELGDSALYLCASKSGLAGVANTGELFFGEGSRLTVL.

CDR3 sequence: CASSLAGRGRGYGYTF. CDR3 sequence (DNA): TGCGCCAGCAGCTTGGCTGGCAGGGGGCGCGGCTATGGCTACACCTTC. The chain couples TRBV5-1 to TRBJ1-2, with 8 nucleotides matching TRBD1. Trimming removed 0 bases from V and 4 bases from J; junction bases left unmatched: 8. CDR1 SGHRS and CDR2 YFSETQ come from the germline V gene. The CDR3 spans 16 residues.

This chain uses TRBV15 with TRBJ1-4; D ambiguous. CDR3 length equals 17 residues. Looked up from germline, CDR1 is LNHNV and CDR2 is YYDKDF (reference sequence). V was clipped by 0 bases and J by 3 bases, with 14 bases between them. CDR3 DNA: TGTGCCACCAGCAGAGACTTGGTGGCGATATCTAATGAAAAACTGTTTTTT. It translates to CATSRDLVAISNEKLFF.

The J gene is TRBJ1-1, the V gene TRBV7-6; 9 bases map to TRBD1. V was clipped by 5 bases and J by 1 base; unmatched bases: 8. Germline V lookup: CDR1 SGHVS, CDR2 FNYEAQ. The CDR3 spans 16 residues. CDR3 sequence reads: CASSATGGAGNTEAFF. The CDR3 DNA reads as TGTGCCAGCAGCGCTACAGGGGGCGCCGGGAACACTGAAGCTTTCTTT.

CDR3 residues: CASSIDQLVTGEQYF. In DNA form, the CDR3 reads TGTGCCAGCAGCATAGACCAACTAGTCACCGGCGAGCAGTACTTC. The chain has TRBV9 and TRBJ2-7; D perhaps matches TRBD2 (5 bases). The V end lost 4 bases, the J end lost 6 bases, and 20 bases lay between the germline ends. The length of the CDR3 is 15 residues. Germline loops: CDR1 SGDLS, CDR2 YYNGEE.

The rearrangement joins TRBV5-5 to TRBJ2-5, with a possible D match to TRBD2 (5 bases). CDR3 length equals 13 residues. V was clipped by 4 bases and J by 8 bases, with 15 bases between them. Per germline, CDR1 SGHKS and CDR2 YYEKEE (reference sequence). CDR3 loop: CASSPTPGSTQYF. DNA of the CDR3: TGTGCCAGCAGCCCTACACCGGGATCTACCCAGTACTTC.

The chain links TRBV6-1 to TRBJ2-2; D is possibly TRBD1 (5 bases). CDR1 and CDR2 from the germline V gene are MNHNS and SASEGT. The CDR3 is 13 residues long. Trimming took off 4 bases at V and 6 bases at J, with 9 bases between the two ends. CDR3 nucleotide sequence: TGTGCCAGCAGTGTCAGGGATCCCGGGGAGCTGTTTTTT. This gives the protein CASSVRDPGELFF.

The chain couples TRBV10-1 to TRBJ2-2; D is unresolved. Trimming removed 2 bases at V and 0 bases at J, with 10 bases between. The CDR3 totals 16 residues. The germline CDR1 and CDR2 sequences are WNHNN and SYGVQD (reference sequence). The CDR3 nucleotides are TGCGCCAGCAGTGAGGTTGGCAGAACGAACACCGGGGAGCTGTTTTTT. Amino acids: CASSEVGRTNTGELFF.

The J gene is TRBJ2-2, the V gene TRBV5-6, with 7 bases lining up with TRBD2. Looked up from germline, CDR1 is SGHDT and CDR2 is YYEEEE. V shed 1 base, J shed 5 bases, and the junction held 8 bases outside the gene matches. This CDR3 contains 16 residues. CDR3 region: CASSLFVGGLTGELFF. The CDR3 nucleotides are TGTGCCAGCAGCTTGTTTGTGGGAGGGCTTACCGGGGAGCTGTTTTTT.

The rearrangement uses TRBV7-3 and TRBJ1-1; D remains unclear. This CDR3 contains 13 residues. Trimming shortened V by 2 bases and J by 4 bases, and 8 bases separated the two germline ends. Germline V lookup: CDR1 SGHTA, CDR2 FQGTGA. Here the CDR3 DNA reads TGTGCCAGCAGCTTATGGGGAAGCACTGAAGCTTTCTTT. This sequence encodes CASSLWGSTEAFF.

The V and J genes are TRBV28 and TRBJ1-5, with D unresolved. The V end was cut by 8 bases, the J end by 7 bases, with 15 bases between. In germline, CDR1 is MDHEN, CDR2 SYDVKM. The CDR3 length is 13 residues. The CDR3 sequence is CASLGDLRQPQHF. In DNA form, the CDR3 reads TGTGCCAGCTTAGGAGACCTCAGGCAGCCCCAGCATTTT.

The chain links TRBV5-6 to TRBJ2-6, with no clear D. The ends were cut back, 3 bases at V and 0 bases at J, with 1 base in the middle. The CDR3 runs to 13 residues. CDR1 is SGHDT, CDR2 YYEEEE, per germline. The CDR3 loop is CASSYSGANVLTF. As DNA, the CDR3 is TGTGCCAGCAGCTACTCTGGGGCCAACGTCCTGACTTTC. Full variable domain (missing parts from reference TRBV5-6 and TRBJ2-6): DAGVTQSPTHLIKTRGQQVTLRCSPKSGHDTVSWYQQALGQGPQFIFQYYEEEERQRGNFPDRFSGHQFPNYSSELNVNALLLGDSALYLCASSYSGANVLTFGAGSRLTVL.

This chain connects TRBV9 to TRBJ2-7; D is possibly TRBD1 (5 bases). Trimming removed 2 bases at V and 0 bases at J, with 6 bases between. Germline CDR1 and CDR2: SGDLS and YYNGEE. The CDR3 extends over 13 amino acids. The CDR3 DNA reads TGTGCCAGCAGCGTGGGGCCCTCCTACGAGCAGTACTTC. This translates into CASSVGPSYEQYF.

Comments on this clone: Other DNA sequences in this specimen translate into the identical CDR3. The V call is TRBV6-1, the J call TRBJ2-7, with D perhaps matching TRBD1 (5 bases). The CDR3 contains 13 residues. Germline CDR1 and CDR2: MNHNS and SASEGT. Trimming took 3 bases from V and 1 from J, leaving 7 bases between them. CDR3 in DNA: TGTGCCAGCAGTGAGTCAGGGTCCTACGAGCAGTACTTC. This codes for CASSESGSYEQYF.

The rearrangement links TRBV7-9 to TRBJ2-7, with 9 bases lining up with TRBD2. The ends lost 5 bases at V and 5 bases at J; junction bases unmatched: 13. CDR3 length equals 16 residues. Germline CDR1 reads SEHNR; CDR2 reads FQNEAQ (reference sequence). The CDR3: CASSQDLLAGSHEQYF. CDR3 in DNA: TGTGCCAGCAGCCAGGATTTGCTAGCGGGATCCCACGAGCAGTACTTC.